What follows are 7 T cell receptor beta chains derived from one specimen sequenced in a study of blood T cell repertoires in COVID-19. Here immunoSEQ multiplex PCR was the method, and the copy in TCRdb shows in-frame clones only, minus some. The table shows approximately 90,000 clones, with approximately 80% occurring only once. Input material: peripheral blood. These receptors originate from a man between 60 and 70 years old with acute or convalescent COVID-19.

The V and J genes are TRBV6-2 or TRBV6-3 and TRBJ2-3, with 13 bases matching TRBD2. The V gene end was trimmed by 2 bases and the J gene end by 2 bases; junction bases not matched to a gene: 7. Germline values: CDR1 MNHEY, CDR2 SVGEGT. The CDR3 is 18 amino acids. The CDR3 spells CASSYGRTSGGSTDTQYF. CDR3 bases: TGTGCCAGCAGTTACGGGAGGACTAGCGGGGGCTCCACAGATACGCAGTATTTT.

The chain has TRBV29-1 and TRBJ1-4; 9 bases match TRBD1. Germline loops: CDR1 SQVTM, CDR2 ANQGSEA. The CDR3 is made up of 13 amino acids. Trimming at V came to 7 bases and at J to 5 bases, leaving 5 bases not matched to a gene. In DNA, the CDR3 is TGCAGCGGCCAAGACAGGGGGAATGAAAAACTGTTTTTT. Translation: CSGQDRGNEKLFF.

There are many counts of this clone. The J gene is TRBJ1-3, the V gene TRBV3-1 (or the pseudogene TRBV3-2); TRBD1 is a possible D gene (5 bases). Between the trimmed V and J ends, which lost 1 base and 4 bases, there was a span of 8 bases. Per germline, CDR1 LGHDT and CDR2 YNNKEL (reference sequence). This CDR3 comprises 14 residues. CDR3 loop: CASSQAGVGNTIYF. CDR3 bases: TGTGCCAGCAGCCAAGCGGGGGTCGGAAACACCATATATTTT.

The gene calls are TRBV30 and TRBJ1-2, with D possibly being TRBD1 (6 bases). Germline V gene lookup returns CDR1 GTSNPN and CDR2 SVGIG (reference sequence). The CDR3 extends over 13 amino acids. The V gene lost 1 base and the J gene lost 8 bases, with 14 bases spanning the gap. CDR3 sequence reads: CAWSGSGVGGYTF. CDR3 DNA: TGTGCCTGGAGTGGGTCAGGGGTAGGCGGCTACACCTTC.

This sequence joins TRBV5-4 and TRBJ2-2; 8 bases agree with TRBD1. Losses at the gene ends were 0 bases for V and 4 bases for J; bases not matched to a gene: 5. CDR1 is SGHNT, CDR2 YYREEE, per germline (reference sequence). This CDR3 is 16 amino acids long. Written as DNA, the CDR3 is TGTGCCAGCAGCTTGGTACAGGGGGGCCCCACCGGGGAGCTGTTTTTT. Amino acid sequence: CASSLVQGGPTGELFF.

The chain joins TRBV19 to TRBJ1-1; D is possibly TRBD1 (6 bases). Germline-derived CDR1 and CDR2 are LNHDA and SQIVND (reference sequence). The V gene lost 7 bases and the J gene lost 0 bases, with 12 bases spanning the gap. The CDR3 is made up of 14 amino acids. The CDR3: CASTPRQVNTEAFF. DNA of the CDR3: TGTGCCAGTACTCCTAGACAGGTGAACACTGAAGCTTTCTTT.

This chain joins TRBV25-1 and TRBJ1-3, with TRBD1 identical over 9 bases. CDR3 length: 14 amino acids. V was clipped by 3 bases and J by 7 bases; unmatched bases: 4. CDR1 is MGHDK and CDR2 is SYGVNS in the germline V gene. The DNA for the CDR3 is TGTGCCAGCAGTGACACAGGGGGCGAGAACACCATATATTTT. This codes for CASSDTGGENTIYF.